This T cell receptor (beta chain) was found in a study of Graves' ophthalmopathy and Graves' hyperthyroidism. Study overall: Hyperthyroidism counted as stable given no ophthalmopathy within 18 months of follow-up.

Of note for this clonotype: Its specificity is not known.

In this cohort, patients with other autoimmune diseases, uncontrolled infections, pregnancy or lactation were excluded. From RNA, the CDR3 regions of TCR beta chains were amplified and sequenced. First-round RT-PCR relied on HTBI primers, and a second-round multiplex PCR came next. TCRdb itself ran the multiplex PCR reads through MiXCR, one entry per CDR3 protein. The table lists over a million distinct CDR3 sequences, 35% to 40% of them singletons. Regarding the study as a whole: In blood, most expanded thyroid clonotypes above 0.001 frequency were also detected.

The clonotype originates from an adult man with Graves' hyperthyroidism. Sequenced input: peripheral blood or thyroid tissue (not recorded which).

As DNA, the CDR3 is TGTGCCATCAGTGAGACACAGAACACCGGGGAGCTGTTTTTT. The encoded protein is CAISETQNTGELFF. The genes are TRBV10-3 and TRBJ2-2, with unresolved D. CDR1 and CDR2 from the germline V gene are ENHRY and SYGVKD. The CDR3 sequence is 14 residues long. V was trimmed by 2 bases and J by 1 base, leaving 5 bases between them.